This TCR beta chain was captured by sequencing in a study of shared clonotypes between healthy human individuals. Study as a whole: With ages of 18 to 49, the donors were a couple of women and a few men. Per donor, CD8 memory used one plate, CD8 naive used two, CD4 memory used three and CD4 naive used three.

Naivety among CD8 cells was defined by CD45RO negativity and positive CCR7 selection, thereby excluding terminally differentiated effector memory CD45RA+ cells. V lost 1 base to trimming and J lost 8 bases; unmatched junction nucleotides: 11. Germline V gives CDR1 MGHRA, CDR2 YSYEKL. There are 16 residues in the CDR3. Of note for this clone: No antigen is known for it.

Study-level results: Blood was the only sampled material, and tissue repertoires likely differ.

Deep-level running was used for the assay. Data came from immunoSEQ multiplex PCR; TCRdb stores just in-frame clones and leaves some out. The table includes some 2,000,000 clones, just under 95% detected once. The clonotype was recovered from a young man in good health. The chain uses TRBV4-1 and TRBJ1-1, with 9 bases identical to TRBD1. Sequencing was done on a sample of naive CD8+ T cells sorted from blood. The CDR3 region is CASSQVPHRGLREAFF. The CDR3 coding sequence is TGCGCCAGCAGCCAAGTTCCCCACAGGGGGCTTCGGGAAGCTTTCTTT.